These T cell receptor beta chains were read from a single sample in a study of blood T cell repertoires in COVID-19. Sequenced by immunoSEQ multiplex PCR; TCRdb stores in-frame clones only, minus some. Of 63,000 or so clones listed, 84% are singletons. Sequences were obtained from peripheral blood. Receptors originate from a human donor in a cohort sampled during active COVID-19. CDR3s include the opening cysteine and the closing phenylalanine or tryptophan. The order of the fields is D gene, V gene, J gene, clone size, CDR3 protein, CDR3 DNA. A D gene is named only where the DNA matches it firmly. Clone size appears in some rows only: once, few, many, or a class for an expanded clone.

TRBD2	TRBV3-1/TRBV3-2	TRBJ2-1	.	CASSQGGRDDEQFF	TGTGCCAGCAGCCAAGGAGGGAGGGACGATGAGCAGTTCTTC
.	TRBV19	TRBJ1-3	.	CASTNPPAIYF	TGTGCCAGTACAAACCCGCCGGCCATATATTTT
TRBD1	TRBV9	TRBJ2-6	.	CASSRQGAGANVLTF	TGTGCCAGCAGCAGACAGGGGGCTGGGGCCAACGTCCTGACTTTC
.	TRBV6-6	TRBJ2-7	.	CASSYPGHEQYF	TGTGCCAGCAGTTACCCAGGGCACGAGCAGTACTTC
TRBD2	TRBV27	TRBJ2-5	.	CASSSVRTSGSGETQYF	TGTGCCAGCAGTTCCGTCCGGACTAGCGGGAGTGGGGAGACCCAGTACTTC
TRBD1	TRBV30	TRBJ2-7	.	CALDRGGHEQYF	TGTGCTCTGGACAGGGGTGGGCACGAGCAGTACTTC
.	TRBV7-6	TRBJ2-2	.	CASSPTTRMNTGELFF	TGTGCCAGCAGCCCGACGACTAGGATGAACACCGGGGAGCTGTTTTTT
.	TRBV19	TRBJ2-7	.	CASSIAGPSYEQYF	TGTGCCAGTAGTATCGCAGGGCCATCCTACGAGCAGTACTTC
.	TRBV24-1	TRBJ2-7	.	CATSGQQGGSYEQYF	TGTGCCACCAGTGGGCAACAGGGGGGGTCCTACGAGCAGTACTTC
.	TRBV28	TRBJ1-5	.	CASSLLGAFSNQPQHF	TGTGCCAGCAGTTTATTGGGGGCTTTTAGCAATCAGCCCCAGCATTTT
.	TRBV3-1/TRBV3-2	TRBJ1-2	.	CASSPSPTGLGGYTF	TGTGCCAGCAGCCCGTCACCGACAGGATTGGGGGGCTACACCTTC
.	TRBV14	TRBJ2-3	.	CASSQVGVSTDTQYF	TGTGCCAGCAGCCAAGTGGGCGTTTCCACAGATACGCAGTATTTT
TRBD2	TRBV9	TRBJ2-1	.	CASSPRGELVWEQFF	TGTGCCAGCAGCCCCCGGGGGGAATTGGTCTGGGAGCAGTTCTTC
.	TRBV14	TRBJ2-7	.	CASSHAGSYEQYF	TGTGCCAGCAGCCACGCAGGCTCCTACGAGCAGTACTTC
.	TRBV6-6	TRBJ1-4	.	CASSTGTVEKLFF	TGTGCCAGCAGTACCGGGACTGTTGAAAAACTGTTTTTT
.	TRBV12-5	TRBJ1-6	.	CASGSAEGDYNSPLHF	TGTGCTAGTGGTTCCGCCGAAGGGGACTATAATTCACCCCTCCACTTT
TRBD2	TRBV4-3	TRBJ2-1	.	CASSQEVAGGLNEQFF	TGCGCCAGCAGCCAAGAGGTCGCGGGGGGGTTGAATGAGCAGTTCTTC
.	TRBV6-2/TRBV6-3	TRBJ2-7	many	CASSWDSGSYEQYF	TGTGCCAGCAGTTGGGACAGCGGGAGCTACGAGCAGTACTTC
.	TRBV14	TRBJ1-2	.	CASSQATGYGYTF	TGTGCCAGCAGCCAAGCTACAGGGTATGGCTACACCTTC
.	TRBV6-5	TRBJ2-7	.	CASSYANSYEQYF	TGTGCCAGCAGTTACGCGAACTCCTACGAGCAGTACTTC
.	TRBV5-6	TRBJ2-3	.	CASTGGGRGTDTQYF	TGTGCCAGCACCGGGGGTGGGAGAGGAACAGATACGCAGTATTTT
.	TRBV10-1	TRBJ2-1	.	CASSESIEGESNEQFF	TGCGCCAGCAGTGAGTCGATCGAGGGAGAGTCTAATGAGCAGTTCTTC
.	TRBV6-5	TRBJ2-2	.	CASRLGWAGELFF	TGTGCCAGCAGGCTGGGCTGGGCCGGGGAGCTGTTTTTT
.	TRBV3-1/TRBV3-2	TRBJ2-7	.	CASSPSPQTYEQYF	TGTGCCAGCAGCCCCAGTCCACAAACCTACGAGCAGTACTTC
TRBD1	TRBV25-1	TRBJ1-2	.	CASSTWQNQGQTDGYTF	TGTGCCAGCAGCACTTGGCAAAACCAGGGACAGACCGATGGCTACACCTTC
TRBD1	TRBV6-5	TRBJ1-1	.	CASSYGTGMNTEAFF	TGTGCCAGCAGTTACGGGACAGGGATGAACACTGAAGCTTTCTTT
.	TRBV19	TRBJ2-7	.	CASSTVGSAYEQYF	TGTGCCAGTAGTACCGTCGGGAGTGCCTACGAGCAGTACTTC
.	TRBV3-1/TRBV3-2	TRBJ1-3	.	CASSQDSWSSGNTIYF	TGTGCCAGCAGCCAAGATTCTTGGAGCTCTGGAAACACCATATATTTT
.	TRBV6-1	TRBJ1-1	.	CASSESGGDTEAFF	TGTGCCAGCAGTGAGTCCGGGGGGGACACTGAAGCTTTCTTT
TRBD2	TRBV9	TRBJ2-4	.	CASSVNLAGGENIQYF	TGTGCCAGCAGCGTAAACTTGGCGGGAGGCGAAAACATTCAGTACTTC
TRBD1	TRBV19	TRBJ1-4	.	CATGGLEKLFF	TGTGCTACAGGGGGCTTAGAAAAACTGTTTTTT
TRBD2	TRBV13	TRBJ2-7	.	CASSSPGLANYEQYF	TGTGCCAGCAGCTCACCGGGACTAGCGAACTACGAGCAGTACTTC
TRBD2	TRBV11-2	TRBJ2-4	few	CASSFASGRAGYF	TGTGCCAGCAGCTTCGCTAGCGGGAGGGCCGGGTACTTC
.	TRBV19	TRBJ1-1	.	CASSIRTAIEAFF	TGTGCCAGTAGTATTCGAACCGCTATTGAAGCTTTCTTT
.	TRBV6-1	TRBJ1-2	.	CASSDEVYGYTF	TGTGCCAGCAGTGACGAGGTGTATGGCTACACCTTC
.	TRBV5-5	TRBJ1-1	.	CASSPFGGGITEAFF	TGTGCCAGCAGCCCCTTCGGGGGGGGGATCACTGAAGCTTTCTTT
.	TRBV28	TRBJ1-3	.	CASSVTKQENTIYF	TGTGCCAGCAGTGTGACGAAGCAGGAAAACACCATATATTTT
.	TRBV5-1	TRBJ2-1	.	CASTLSTGYNEQFF	TGCGCCAGCACACTTTCAACCGGCTACAATGAGCAGTTCTTC
TRBD2	TRBV5-6	TRBJ2-7	.	CASSLGTSVYEQYF	TGTGCCAGCAGCTTGGGGACTAGCGTCTACGAGCAGTACTTC
.	TRBV10-1	TRBJ2-2	once	CASRATNTGELFF	TGCGCCAGCAGAGCGACGAACACCGGGGAGCTGTTTTTT
TRBD1	TRBV5-1	TRBJ1-1	.	CASSLYRGSTEAFF	TGCGCCAGCAGCTTATACAGGGGAAGCACTGAAGCTTTCTTT
.	TRBV4-1	TRBJ2-1	.	CASSQPGLYEQFF	TGCGCCAGCAGCCAACCAGGGCTATATGAGCAGTTCTTC
TRBD1	TRBV19	TRBJ1-5	few	CAIGQANQPQHF	TGTGCCATAGGACAGGCCAATCAGCCCCAGCATTTT
.	TRBV19	TRBJ1-2	.	CASRIASNYGYTF	TGTGCCAGTAGAATAGCCTCTAACTATGGCTACACCTTC
TRBD2	TRBV28	TRBJ2-7	.	CASSPLLAGGSYEQYF	TGTGCCAGCAGTCCCCTCCTAGCGGGAGGGTCCTACGAGCAGTACTTC
.	TRBV5-5	TRBJ2-1	.	CASSLGSSGFSYNEQFF	TGTGCCAGCAGCTTGGGGAGTAGCGGTTTCTCCTACAATGAGCAGTTCTTC
.	TRBV14	TRBJ1-1	.	CASSRPGMNTEAFF	TGTGCCAGCAGCCGCCCAGGGATGAACACTGAAGCTTTCTTT
TRBD1	TRBV5-1	TRBJ1-1	once	CASSEGQGMNTEAFF	TGCGCCAGCAGCGAAGGACAGGGGATGAACACTGAAGCTTTCTTT
.	TRBV3-1/TRBV3-2	TRBJ1-1	.	CASSQDEAGAAFF	TGTGCCAGCAGCCAAGATGAAGCGGGGGCTGCTTTCTTT
TRBD2	TRBV10-3	TRBJ2-7	.	CAIKGLAGTYEQYF	TGTGCCATCAAGGGACTAGCGGGGACCTACGAGCAGTACTTC
.	TRBV29-1	TRBJ1-1	medium-sized	CSVVGQSNTEAFF	TGCAGCGTTGTTGGACAGTCTAACACTGAAGCTTTCTTT
TRBD1	TRBV24-1	TRBJ2-7	.	CASPMPGQGAGEQYF	TGTGCCAGCCCAATGCCGGGACAGGGGGCAGGGGAGCAGTACTTC
.	TRBV25-1	TRBJ1-1	.	CASSEGGETNTEAFF	TGTGCCAGCAGTGAAGGGGGGGAGACGAACACTGAAGCTTTCTTT
.	TRBV6-5	TRBJ1-6	few	CATKPADLFSPLHF	TGTGCCACCAAACCGGCGGATTTGTTCTCACCCCTCCACTTT
.	TRBV19	TRBJ2-7	.	CASSLSTVSYEQYF	TGTGCCAGTAGTCTATCGACAGTCTCCTACGAGCAGTACTTC
.	TRBV18	TRBJ1-3	.	CASSPRTEAGNTIYF	TGTGCCAGCTCACCACGGACAGAAGCTGGAAACACCATATATTTT
TRBD1	TRBV6-4	TRBJ1-2	.	CASSDSSGQVGYTF	TGTGCCAGCAGTGACTCCTCTGGACAGGTCGGCTACACCTTC
TRBD1	TRBV9	TRBJ1-2	.	CASSVSGTEGYTF	TGTGCCAGCAGCGTATCCGGGACAGAAGGCTACACCTTC
.	TRBV27	TRBJ2-1	.	CASSSGDGNEQFF	TGTGCCAGCAGTTCGGGGGATGGCAATGAGCAGTTCTTC
TRBD1	TRBV27	TRBJ2-7	.	CASSHGTGAYEQYF	TGTGCCAGCAGCCATGGGACAGGAGCCTACGAGCAGTACTTC